A single T cell receptor (beta chain) is shown here with its context. What it binds is unknown. Germline-derived CDR1 and CDR2 are LNHNV and YYDKDF (reference sequence). V was trimmed by 1 base and J by 5 bases, leaving 11 bases between them. The CDR3 contains 14 residues. This entry comes from a study of T-cell reconstitution after alpha-beta-depleted transplantation in children. Study-level findings and limits: Reportedly, only several hundred clones from non-depleted graft cells drove alpha-beta T-cell counts at about two months.

As it was prepared, the TCRbeta library received unique molecular identifiers. MiXCR, run by TCRdb on the PCR reads, gives a single entry per CDR3 protein. The sample shows approximately 430,000 distinct CDR3 sequences, 15% to 20% of them seen only once. The J gene is TRBJ2-5, the V gene TRBV15; D might be TRBD1 or TRBD2, each matching 6 bases. This clonotype was sampled from a boy younger than two who had a stem cell transplant for Wiskott-Aldrich syndrome, so the T cells may come from the graft donor. The sequenced sample was PBMCs, mostly from graft donor cells, obtained 360 days after TCRalphabeta/CD19-depleted stem cell transplant. CDR3 residues: CATSRVGGVETQYF. The CDR3 DNA reads TGTGCCACCAGCAGAGTGGGGGGCGTGGAGACCCAGTACTTC.